This T cell receptor (beta chain) derives from a study of cytomegalovirus exposure and HLA in healthy donors. Study as a whole: Approximately 81% of roughly 430 genotyped donors fell in the Caucasian-associated ancestry cluster.

Trimming took off 0 bases at V and 6 bases at J, with 9 bases between the two ends. CDR1 is SGHRS and CDR2 is YFSETQ in the germline V gene. The CDR3 has 14 amino acids. Broader study findings: The authors reported that TCR beta sequences could predict HLA-A and HLA-B alleles. These predictions were accurate for most subjects in the first cohort. A missense variant in DCLRE1C was later tied to TCR beta V- and J-gene trimming. The investigators catalogued 150 or so TCR beta chains as cytomegalovirus-associated.

This clone was detected a few times. Its matching antigen is unknown. This specimen includes other DNA sequences encoding the same CDR3. Both 60 Vbeta primers and 13 Jbeta primers went into the PCR. Profiling relied on immunoSEQ multiplex PCR, and the TCRdb table lists in-frame clones only, not all of them. The sample carries approximately 130,000 clones, about three quarters recorded once. The material sequenced was PBMCs. This TCR came from a man in his fifties in good health and CMV-seropositive. The chain combines TRBV5-1 with TRBJ1-4; D may be TRBD1 (6 bases). In nucleotides, the CDR3 is TGCGCCAGCAGCTTGGGACAGGTCGATGAAAAACTGTTTTTT. This codes for CASSLGQVDEKLFF.